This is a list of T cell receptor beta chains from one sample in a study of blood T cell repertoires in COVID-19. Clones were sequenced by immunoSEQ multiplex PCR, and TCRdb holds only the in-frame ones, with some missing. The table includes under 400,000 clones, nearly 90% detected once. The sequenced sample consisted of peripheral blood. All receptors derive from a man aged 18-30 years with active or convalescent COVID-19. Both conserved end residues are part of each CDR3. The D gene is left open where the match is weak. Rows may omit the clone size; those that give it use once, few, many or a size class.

CDR3 DNA: TGTGCTAGTGGTTTGTATGGGCTGAGCAATCAGCCCCAGCATTTT
CDR3 protein: CASGLYGLSNQPQHF
J gene: TRBJ1-5
V gene: TRBV12-5
clone size: few
D gene: .

CDR3 DNA: TGTGCCAGCAGCTTAATGGTTAGCGGGGCCACAGGGGAGACCCAGTACTTC
CDR3 protein: CASSLMVSGATGETQYF
J gene: TRBJ2-5
V gene: TRBV7-6
clone size: .
D gene: TRBD2

CDR3 DNA: TGTGCCAGCTCACCGGGACAGCATTACGCTGAAGCTTTCTTT
CDR3 protein: CASSPGQHYAEAFF
J gene: TRBJ1-1
V gene: TRBV18
clone size: .
D gene: TRBD1

CDR3 DNA: TGTGCCAGCAGCGCCCCCTTGCAGGGGAACACTGAAGCTTTCTTT
CDR3 protein: CASSAPLQGNTEAFF
J gene: TRBJ1-1
V gene: TRBV21-1
clone size: few
D gene: .

CDR3 DNA: TGTGCCAGCAGCCTGGACAGCAACTATGGCTACACCTTC
CDR3 protein: CASSLDSNYGYTF
J gene: TRBJ1-2
V gene: TRBV12-3/TRBV12-4
clone size: .
D gene: .

CDR3 DNA: TGTGCCAGCAGCGTAGTGGAGAGCGCCTACGAGCAGTACTTC
CDR3 protein: CASSVVESAYEQYF
J gene: TRBJ2-7
V gene: TRBV9
clone size: .
D gene: .

CDR3 DNA: TGTGCCAGCAGCTCCCCCGCCGGCCACGGGGCCCAGTACTTC
CDR3 protein: CASSSPAGHGAQYF
J gene: TRBJ2-5
V gene: TRBV11-3
clone size: .
D gene: .

CDR3 DNA: TGTGCCAGCAGCGCCAGAGTAGCTAGCGGGGGACAAGAGACCCAGTACTTC
CDR3 protein: CASSARVASGGQETQYF
J gene: TRBJ2-5
V gene: TRBV14
clone size: .
D gene: TRBD2

CDR3 DNA: TGTGCCAGCAGCTTACCCGGGAGTGACGAGCAGTACTTC
CDR3 protein: CASSLPGSDEQYF
J gene: TRBJ2-7
V gene: TRBV7-9
clone size: .
D gene: .

CDR3 DNA: TGTGCCAGCAGTTTAGATCCGAGGCCTAGCACAGATACGCAGTATTTT
CDR3 protein: CASSLDPRPSTDTQYF
J gene: TRBJ2-3
V gene: TRBV27
clone size: once
D gene: .

CDR3 DNA: TGTGCCAGCAGTTTAGACGTCAGGGGTTCTGGAAACACCATATATTTT
CDR3 protein: CASSLDVRGSGNTIYF
J gene: TRBJ1-3
V gene: TRBV28
clone size: .
D gene: .

CDR3 DNA: TGTGCCAGCAGTCGAGGGGGCGGGACCGCATATGGCTACACCTTC
CDR3 protein: CASSRGGGTAYGYTF
J gene: TRBJ1-2
V gene: TRBV6-5
clone size: .
D gene: TRBD1

CDR3 DNA: TGTGCCATCAGTGATGTCGGGGGAGGAGGAGAGACCCAGTACTTC
CDR3 protein: CAISDVGGGGETQYF
J gene: TRBJ2-5
V gene: TRBV10-3
clone size: .
D gene: .

CDR3 DNA: TGTGCCAGCAGTGGTTGGGCAGGGAACTCTGGAAACACCATATATTTT
CDR3 protein: CASSGWAGNSGNTIYF
J gene: TRBJ1-3
V gene: TRBV28
clone size: .
D gene: .

CDR3 DNA: TGTGCCAGCACCCGGACAGGGGGTTCTGGCTACACCTTC
CDR3 protein: CASTRTGGSGYTF
J gene: TRBJ1-2
V gene: TRBV6-5
clone size: .
D gene: TRBD1

CDR3 DNA: TGTGCCAGCAGTTCCGGGATGAACACTGAAGCTTTCTTT
CDR3 protein: CASSSGMNTEAFF
J gene: TRBJ1-1
V gene: TRBV12-3/TRBV12-4
clone size: .
D gene: .

CDR3 DNA: TGTGCCAGCAGCTCTGGGAGCGGAAACACCATATATTTT
CDR3 protein: CASSSGSGNTIYF
J gene: TRBJ1-3
V gene: TRBV7-3
clone size: .
D gene: .

CDR3 DNA: TGTGCCAGCCGCGGGGCACCGAGCTCCTACGAGCAGTACTTC
CDR3 protein: CASRGAPSSYEQYF
J gene: TRBJ2-7
V gene: TRBV27
clone size: .
D gene: .

CDR3 DNA: TGCGCCAGCAGTGAGTCCCGGACAACGCGTGAGCCCCAGCATTTT
CDR3 protein: CASSESRTTREPQHF
J gene: TRBJ1-5
V gene: TRBV10-1
clone size: .
D gene: .

CDR3 DNA: TGTGCCAGCCGCTTAGACAGGGGTAACACTGAAGCTTTCTTT
CDR3 protein: CASRLDRGNTEAFF
J gene: TRBJ1-1
V gene: TRBV2
clone size: .
D gene: TRBD1

CDR3 DNA: TGTGCCAGCCGAGGGACAGTTTTGGCCAACAATGAGCAGTTCTTC
CDR3 protein: CASRGTVLANNEQFF
J gene: TRBJ2-1
V gene: TRBV28
clone size: .
D gene: TRBD1

CDR3 DNA: TGCGCCAGCAGCGGAAATCAGGGGTACCAAGAGACCCAGTACTTC
CDR3 protein: CASSGNQGYQETQYF
J gene: TRBJ2-5
V gene: TRBV5-1
clone size: .
D gene: .

CDR3 DNA: TGTGCCAGCAGTGCGCCCGGGACTACCGGGGAGCTGTTTTTT
CDR3 protein: CASSAPGTTGELFF
J gene: TRBJ2-2
V gene: TRBV28
clone size: .
D gene: .

CDR3 DNA: TGTGCCAGTACCAGGGCCCCCTCTGGAAACACCATATATTTT
CDR3 protein: CASTRAPSGNTIYF
J gene: TRBJ1-3
V gene: TRBV6-5
clone size: .
D gene: .

CDR3 DNA: TGCAGCGCCGACCAGGGGGGGAACACTGAAGCTTTCTTT
CDR3 protein: CSADQGGNTEAFF
J gene: TRBJ1-1
V gene: TRBV29-1
clone size: .
D gene: TRBD1

CDR3 DNA: TGTGCCAGCAGTTGGGGACTAGCGGGAGGGATAAACACCGGGGAGCTGTTTTTT
CDR3 protein: CASSWGLAGGINTGELFF
J gene: TRBJ2-2
V gene: TRBV27
clone size: .
D gene: TRBD2

CDR3 DNA: TGCGCCAGCAGCCCACAGGGAGGGGAGCAGCCCCAGCATTTT
CDR3 protein: CASSPQGGEQPQHF
J gene: TRBJ1-5
V gene: TRBV5-1
clone size: .
D gene: .

CDR3 DNA: TGCGCCAGCAGCTATTATGGAGAAGGAGCTTTCTTT
CDR3 protein: CASSYYGEGAFF
J gene: TRBJ1-1
V gene: TRBV4-1
clone size: .
D gene: .

CDR3 DNA: TGTGCCAGCAGCTTACCTAGCGGGACCTACAATGAGCAGTTCTTC
CDR3 protein: CASSLPSGTYNEQFF
J gene: TRBJ2-1
V gene: TRBV7-9
clone size: .
D gene: TRBD2

CDR3 DNA: TGTGCCAGCAGCCAGCTTCGGGGAACTACCGGGGAGCTGTTTTTT
CDR3 protein: CASSQLRGTTGELFF
J gene: TRBJ2-2
V gene: TRBV7-3
clone size: many
D gene: .

CDR3 DNA: TGTGCCAGCTCATCCGGACAGGACGCGCTGGGGACCCAGTACTTC
CDR3 protein: CASSSGQDALGTQYF
J gene: TRBJ2-5
V gene: TRBV18
clone size: .
D gene: TRBD1

CDR3 DNA: TGTGCCAGCAGCTTAGGCGGGATCGACACAGATACGCAGTATTTT
CDR3 protein: CASSLGGIDTDTQYF
J gene: TRBJ2-3
V gene: TRBV11-2
clone size: few
D gene: .

CDR3 DNA: TGTGCCAGCAGCTTATGGGCGGGGGGCACAGATACGCAGTATTTT
CDR3 protein: CASSLWAGGTDTQYF
J gene: TRBJ2-3
V gene: TRBV13
clone size: .
D gene: TRBD2

CDR3 DNA: TGTGCCAGCAGAGACAGGGAGTATGGCTACACCTTC
CDR3 protein: CASRDREYGYTF
J gene: TRBJ1-2
V gene: TRBV2
clone size: few
D gene: TRBD1

CDR3 DNA: TGCGCCAGCCGTACCGTGGGGGGATCAGACTATGGCTACACCTTC
CDR3 protein: CASRTVGGSDYGYTF
J gene: TRBJ1-2
V gene: TRBV4-1
clone size: .
D gene: .

CDR3 DNA: TGTGCCAGCAGCTTCAGACGGGGCAATCAGCCCCAGCATTTT
CDR3 protein: CASSFRRGNQPQHF
J gene: TRBJ1-5
V gene: TRBV5-6
clone size: .
D gene: .

CDR3 DNA: TGTGCCAGCAGTCCCTGGGGGGGGCGAAGCACTGAAGCTTTCTTT
CDR3 protein: CASSPWGGRSTEAFF
J gene: TRBJ1-1
V gene: TRBV25-1
clone size: .
D gene: .

CDR3 DNA: TGTGCCAGCAGCCTTTACTCGACGAGGAACTATGGCTACACCTTC
CDR3 protein: CASSLYSTRNYGYTF
J gene: TRBJ1-2
V gene: TRBV5-6
clone size: .
D gene: .

CDR3 DNA: TGTGCCAGCACCCTCGGGGTGGTCAAAAACATTCAGTACTTC
CDR3 protein: CASTLGVVKNIQYF
J gene: TRBJ2-4
V gene: TRBV6-5
clone size: .
D gene: .

CDR3 DNA: TGTGCCAGCAGTGAAGAGCGGAGCCACACAGATACGCAGTATTTT
CDR3 protein: CASSEERSHTDTQYF
J gene: TRBJ2-3
V gene: TRBV6-1
clone size: .
D gene: .

CDR3 DNA: TGTGCCAGCAGCGTCCGGGACAGGGTAAACTACACCTTC
CDR3 protein: CASSVRDRVNYTF
J gene: TRBJ1-2
V gene: TRBV11-3
clone size: .
D gene: TRBD1

CDR3 DNA: TGTGCCAGCAGTTTAGAAGCGTCGGGGGGGGGCAAGGAGCAGTTCTTC
CDR3 protein: CASSLEASGGGKEQFF
J gene: TRBJ2-1
V gene: TRBV27
clone size: .
D gene: TRBD2

CDR3 DNA: TGTGCCAGCAGTTACTCTAGCTCCTATAATTCACCCCTCCACTTT
CDR3 protein: CASSYSSSYNSPLHF
J gene: TRBJ1-6
V gene: TRBV6-6
clone size: .
D gene: .

CDR3 DNA: TGTGCCAGCAGTGACGATCTTAGCGGGAGGATGGGGACCCAGTACTTC
CDR3 protein: CASSDDLSGRMGTQYF
J gene: TRBJ2-5
V gene: TRBV2
clone size: .
D gene: TRBD2